Here is one TCR beta chain with its context. Its antigen target is currently unknown. One base away there is no much larger clone; base qualities are not given. The CDR3 regions of human TCRbeta chains were analyzed by immunosequencing. The original pipeline was this. Repertoire TCRs were checked for matches against a reference library of SARS-CoV-2-specific TCRs that had been generated using the MIRA antigen-specificity platform. Breadth was defined as the fraction of unique TCRs that were SARS-CoV-2-associated, and depth was defined as the fraction of total T cells that were SARS-CoV-2-associated. Each spike-specific TCR was assigned to its reactive spike region and to a CD4 or CD8 class using the MIRA data. Log10-transformed breadth and depth values were compared by one-way ANOVA with Sidak's multiple comparisons tests. In TCRdb, the immuneACCESS table is reduced to in-frame sequences with V and J assigned. These tables do not hold every clone; where another copy was compared, an unresolved V gene accounts for under half, and the others remain unexplained. The V and J calls and the clone size are those of that table, but D and trimming were determined from the DNA. Within this sample are 140,000 to 150,000 clones, with around nine tenths of them counted one time only. Around 2.8% of the sample belongs to the ten largest clones.

The data belong to a study of T cell responses to AZD1222 COVID-19 vaccine (TCRdb year 2021). Regarding the complete study: TCR sequencing covered approximately 230 trial participants: 200 to 220 given two doses of AZD1222 and approximately 25 given two doses of MenACWY control vaccine. Trial participants were enrolled by age into 18-55, 56-69 and 70-plus year subgroups, with roughly 160, 29 and 62 TCR-sequenced participants respectively. Points the paper makes about the study in general: The whole spike protein was spanned by vaccine-associated CD4 TCRs, and dominant responses were seen in regions 160-218 and 743-854. Epitopes outside the regions mutated in the B.1.351 and B.1.1.7 variants were reportedly recognized by nearly half of the unique spike-specific TCRs. Participants were mostly white British, with more females than males. The authors suggested clonal diversity may have been underestimated. After two AZD1222 doses, spike-specific TCR breadth and depth were significantly higher than at day 0 and than in MenACWY recipients. Only six AZD1222 recipients were SARS-CoV-2 seropositive at baseline, limiting conclusions about previously exposed vaccinees. In the small 56-69-year group, the increase in depth fell short of significance, most likely because of low power. Because no day 14 peak-response samples were available, repertoires were characterized only after the peak T cell response.

The sample's time point label is to be understood as: baseline before first vaccination. Read against the paper, the sample's treatment or condition label means: meningococcal conjugate vaccine given as trial control. Samples from vaccinated people were obtained from the UK trials COV001 and COV002, which included a single-blind randomized controlled phase 2/3 trial of AZD1222 (ChAdOx1 nCoV-19) in healthy adults. For TCRbeta chain sequencing, PBMC samples from trial participants were taken at day 0 and at day 28 after the second dose. The source is an adult in good health. The source was peripheral blood, collected on day 0 of MenACWY control vaccination.

The DNA reads as follows: TGTGCCAGCAGTTTAGGGATTAGCGGGTCTTACACAGATACGCAGTATTTT. It specifies CASSLGISGSYTDTQYF. The rearrangement combines TRBV27 with TRBJ2-3; the junction holds 7 bases that match TRBD2. The germline V gene (reference sequence) supplies CDR1 MNHEY and CDR2 SMNVEV. Spanning cysteine to phenylalanine, the CDR3 consists of 17 amino acids. The kept DNA is CDR3 alone, 51 bases in frame from the first base. Trimming removed 2 bases from V and 2 bases from J; the gene matches leave 10 bases unexplained.